The clone carrying this T cell receptor (beta chain) has more than one count but fewer than ten. The antigen remains undetermined. These data belong to a study of human T cells and chemical hapten exposure. Whole-study context: Patch tests applied 0.01% DPC to the upper back, read at 6 days. General study results and limits: PT1 expanded TCR numbers tracked positively with patch test score.

Time point noted: patch test 1, 2 weeks after DPC sensitization. Treatment indicated: therapeutic diphenylcyclopropenone sensitization with weekly scalp DPC. People who gave samples had alopecia, were 18 to 70 years old, and were suitable for DPC. Attachment of unique molecular identifiers to individual cDNA molecules was performed in the library. TCRdb ran MiXCR on the RACE reads and lists one entry per CDR3 protein. The table lists 74,000 or so distinct CDR3 sequences, 10% of them singletons. This CDR3 comprises 16 residues. In germline, CDR1 is SGHRS, CDR2 YFSETQ. Trimming shortened V by 4 bases and J by 2 bases, and 16 bases separated the two germline ends.

Sequenced material: whole blood, taken in connection with sensitization to the hapten diphenylcyclopropenone (DPC). This clonotype was sampled from a woman between 45 and 60 years old with alopecia areata. Some clones in this sample may be carry-over from other donors' samples. This chain uses TRBV5-1 with TRBJ2-1; maybe TRBD2 (6 bases). The CDR3 nucleotides are TGCGCCAGCAGCCGGCCCGGGAGTTTAACCTACAATGAGCAGTTCTTC. Its translation: CASSRPGSLTYNEQFF.